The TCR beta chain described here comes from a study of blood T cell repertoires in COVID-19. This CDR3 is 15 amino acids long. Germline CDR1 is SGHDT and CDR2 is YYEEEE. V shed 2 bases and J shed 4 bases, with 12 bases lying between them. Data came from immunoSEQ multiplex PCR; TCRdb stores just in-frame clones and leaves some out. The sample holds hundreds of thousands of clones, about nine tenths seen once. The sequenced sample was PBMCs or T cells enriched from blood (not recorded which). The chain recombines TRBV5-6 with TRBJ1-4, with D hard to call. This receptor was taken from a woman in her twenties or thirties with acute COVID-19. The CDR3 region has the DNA TGTGCCAGCAGCTTCATGGCGGGGTTTAATGAAAAACTGTTTTTT. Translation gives CASSFMAGFNEKLFF. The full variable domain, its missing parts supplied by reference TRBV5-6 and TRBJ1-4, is DAGVTQSPTHLIKTRGQQVTLRCSPKSGHDTVSWYQQALGQGPQFIFQYYEEEERQRGNFPDRFSGHQFPNYSSELNVNALLLGDSALYLCASSFMAGFNEKLFFGSGTQLSVL.